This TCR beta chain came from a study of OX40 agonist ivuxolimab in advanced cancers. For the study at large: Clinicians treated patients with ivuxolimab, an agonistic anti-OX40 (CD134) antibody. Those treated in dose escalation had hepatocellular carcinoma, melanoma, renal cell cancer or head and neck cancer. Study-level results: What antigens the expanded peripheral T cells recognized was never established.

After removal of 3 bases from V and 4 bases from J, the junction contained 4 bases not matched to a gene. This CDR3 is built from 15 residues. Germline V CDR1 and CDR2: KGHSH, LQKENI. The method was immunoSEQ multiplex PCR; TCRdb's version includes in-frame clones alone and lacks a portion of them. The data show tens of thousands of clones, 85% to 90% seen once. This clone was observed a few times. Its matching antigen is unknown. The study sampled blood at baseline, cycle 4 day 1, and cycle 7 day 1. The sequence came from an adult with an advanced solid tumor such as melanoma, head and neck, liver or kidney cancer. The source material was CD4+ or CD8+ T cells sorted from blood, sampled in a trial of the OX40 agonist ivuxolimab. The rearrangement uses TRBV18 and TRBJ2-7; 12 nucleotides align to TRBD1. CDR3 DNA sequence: TGTGCCAGCTCACCGGGGACAGGGGGCATGTACGAGCAGTACTTC. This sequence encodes CASSPGTGGMYEQYF. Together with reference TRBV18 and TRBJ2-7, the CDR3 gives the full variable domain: NAGVMQNPRHLVRRRGQEARLRCSPMKGHSHVYWYRQLPEEGLKFMVYLQKENIIDESGMPKERFSAEFPKEGPSILRIQQVVRGDSAAYFCASSPGTGGMYEQYFGPGTRLTVT.